The entry that follows covers one TCR beta chain sequence. Its matching antigen is unknown. Repertoires were generated with immunoSEQ multiplex PCR, while TCRdb's copy carries only in-frame clones and drops some. The data show roughly 120,000 clones, roughly 89% seen once. The V end lost 5 bases, the J end lost 2 bases, and 13 bases lay between the germline ends. Germline V lookup: CDR1 SQVTM, CDR2 ANQGSEA. The CDR3 runs 13 residues. The data stem from a study of cytomegalovirus exposure and HLA in healthy donors. Broader study findings: There were under 200 TCR beta chains listed as cytomegalovirus-associated. TCR clusters originating in the first cohort tended to co-occur in the 110 or so validation repertoires, according to a later analysis.

The genes are TRBV29-1 and TRBJ2-7, with D tentatively TRBD2 (6 bases). Material: PBMCs. The source of this sequence is a man aged 30 to 45 in good health and CMV-seronegative. DNA of the CDR3: TGCAGCGTTTTAGGGGAGGAGGCCTACGAGCAGTACTTC. Residues: CSVLGEEAYEQYF.